This TCR beta chain appears in the sequencing data of a study of blood T cell repertoires in COVID-19. Study summary: The United States, Italy and Spain supplied acute and convalescent COVID-19 samples.

V was pared by 7 bases and J by 10 bases, with 17 bases between. The length of the CDR3 is 12 residues. Germline V gene data show CDR1 as SQVTM and CDR2 as ANQGSEA. While infection was still active, Seattle patients were enrolled and then followed longitudinally. In the original analysis: Researchers report that nucleated cell counts were estimated from reference gene primer amplification. Libraries were prepared by immunoSEQ multiplex PCR; TCRdb keeps only in-frame clonotypes and omits some of them. V, J and clone size are those of that table, while D and trimming were read from the DNA. The sample records around 220,000 clones, approximately 86% being singletons.

This clonotype was obtained from a woman aged 45 to 65 with COVID-19, enrolled during active disease. The gene calls are TRBV29-1 and TRBJ2-1; D is unresolved. The sequenced sample consisted of peripheral blood. This chain's CDR3 is CSARQLAIEQFF. The CDR3 nucleotides are TGCAGCGCTCGCCAACTCGCCATAGAGCAGTTCTTC.